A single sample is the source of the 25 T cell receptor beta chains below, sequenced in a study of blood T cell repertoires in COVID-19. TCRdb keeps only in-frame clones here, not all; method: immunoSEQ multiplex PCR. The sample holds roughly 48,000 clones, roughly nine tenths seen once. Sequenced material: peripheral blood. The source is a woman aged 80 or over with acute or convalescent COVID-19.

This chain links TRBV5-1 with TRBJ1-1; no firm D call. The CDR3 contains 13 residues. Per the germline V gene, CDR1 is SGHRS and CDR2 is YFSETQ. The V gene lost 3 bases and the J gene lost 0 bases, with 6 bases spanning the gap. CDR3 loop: CASSSGMNTEAFF. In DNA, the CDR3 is TGCGCCAGCAGCTCGGGGATGAACACTGAAGCTTTCTTT.

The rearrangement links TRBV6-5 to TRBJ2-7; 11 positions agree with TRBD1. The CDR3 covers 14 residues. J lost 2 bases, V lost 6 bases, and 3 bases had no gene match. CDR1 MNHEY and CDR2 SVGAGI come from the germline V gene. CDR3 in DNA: TGTGCCAGCAGCGTGGGACAGGGGGCCTACGAGCAGTACTTC. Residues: CASSVGQGAYEQYF.

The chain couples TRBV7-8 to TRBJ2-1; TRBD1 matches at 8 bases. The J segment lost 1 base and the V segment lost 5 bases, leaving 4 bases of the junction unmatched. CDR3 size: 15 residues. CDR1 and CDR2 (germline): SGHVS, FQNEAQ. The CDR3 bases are TGTGCCAGCAGCCCGCAGGGGGCTTCCTACAATGAGCAGTTCTTC. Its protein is CASSPQGASYNEQFF. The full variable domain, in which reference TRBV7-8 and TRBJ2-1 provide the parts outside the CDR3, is GAGVSQSPRYKVAKRGQDVALRCDPISGHVSLFWYQQALGQGPEFLTYFQNEAQLDKSGLPSDRFFAERPEGSVSTLKIQRTQQEDSAVYLCASSPQGASYNEQFFGPGTRLTVL.

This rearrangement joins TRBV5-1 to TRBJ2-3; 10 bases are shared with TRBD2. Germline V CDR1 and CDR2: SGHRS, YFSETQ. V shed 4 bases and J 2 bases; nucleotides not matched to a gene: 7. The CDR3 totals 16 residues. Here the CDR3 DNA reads TGCGCCAGCAGCGACACTAGCGGGGCCTTCACAGATACGCAGTATTTT. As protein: CASSDTSGAFTDTQYF.

For the CDR3, the DNA is TGTGCCAGCAGTTTCCGGGACAGGGTGGGGACCCAGTACTTC. Translated: CASSFRDRVGTQYF. The chain uses TRBV28 and TRBJ2-5; the match to TRBD1 covers 9 bases. The J segment lost 7 bases and the V segment lost 3 bases, leaving 6 bases of the junction unmatched. CDR3 length: 14 residues. From germline, CDR1 is MDHEN and CDR2 SYDVKM.

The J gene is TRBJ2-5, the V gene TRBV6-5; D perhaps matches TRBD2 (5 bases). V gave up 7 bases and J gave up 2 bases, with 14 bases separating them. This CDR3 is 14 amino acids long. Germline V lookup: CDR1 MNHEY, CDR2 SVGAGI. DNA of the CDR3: TGTGCCAGCACCCCCCGGACTCTTCAAGAGACCCAGTACTTC. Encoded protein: CASTPRTLQETQYF.

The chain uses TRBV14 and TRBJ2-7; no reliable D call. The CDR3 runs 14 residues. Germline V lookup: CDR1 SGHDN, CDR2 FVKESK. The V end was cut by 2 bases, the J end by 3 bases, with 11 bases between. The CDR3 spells CASSQPQAGYEQYF. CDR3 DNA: TGTGCCAGCAGCCAACCCCAGGCAGGCTACGAGCAGTACTTC.

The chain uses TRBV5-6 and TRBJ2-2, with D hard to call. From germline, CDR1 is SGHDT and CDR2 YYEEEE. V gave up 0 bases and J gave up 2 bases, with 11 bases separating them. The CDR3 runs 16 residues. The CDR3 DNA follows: TGTGCCAGCAGCTTGGGAACAGCCCGTAACACCGGGGAGCTGTTTTTT. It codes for CASSLGTARNTGELFF.

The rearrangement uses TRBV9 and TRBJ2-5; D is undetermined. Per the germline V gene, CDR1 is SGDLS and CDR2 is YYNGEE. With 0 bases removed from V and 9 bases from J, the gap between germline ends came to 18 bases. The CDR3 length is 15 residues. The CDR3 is CASSVARHPSSAQYF. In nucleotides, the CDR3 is TGTGCCAGCAGCGTAGCGAGGCACCCCAGTTCGGCCCAGTACTTC.

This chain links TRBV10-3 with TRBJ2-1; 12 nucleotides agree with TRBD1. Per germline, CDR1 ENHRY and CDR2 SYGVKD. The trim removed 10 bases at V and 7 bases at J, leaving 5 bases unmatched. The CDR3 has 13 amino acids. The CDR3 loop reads CANAGQGANEQFF. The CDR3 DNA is TGTGCCAACGCGGGACAGGGGGCGAATGAGCAGTTCTTC.

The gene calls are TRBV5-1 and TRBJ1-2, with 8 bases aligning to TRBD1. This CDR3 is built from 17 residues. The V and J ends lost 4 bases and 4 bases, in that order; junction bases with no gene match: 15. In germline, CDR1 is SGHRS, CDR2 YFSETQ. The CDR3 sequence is CASSPEGQGALGYGYTF. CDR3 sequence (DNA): TGCGCCAGCAGCCCAGAGGGCCAGGGGGCCTTGGGCTATGGCTACACCTTC.

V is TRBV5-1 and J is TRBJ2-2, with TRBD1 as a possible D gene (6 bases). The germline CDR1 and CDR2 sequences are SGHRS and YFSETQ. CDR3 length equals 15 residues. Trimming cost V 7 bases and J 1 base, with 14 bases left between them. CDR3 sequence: CASRGSQGNTGELFF. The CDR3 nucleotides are TGCGCCAGCCGAGGATCACAGGGGAACACCGGGGAGCTGTTTTTT.

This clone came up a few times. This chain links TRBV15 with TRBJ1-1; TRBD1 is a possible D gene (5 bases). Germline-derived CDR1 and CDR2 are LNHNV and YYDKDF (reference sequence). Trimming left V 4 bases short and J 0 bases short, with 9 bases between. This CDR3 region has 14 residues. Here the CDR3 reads CATSKATVNTEAFF. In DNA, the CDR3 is TGTGCCACCAGCAAGGCGACAGTGAACACTGAAGCTTTCTTT.

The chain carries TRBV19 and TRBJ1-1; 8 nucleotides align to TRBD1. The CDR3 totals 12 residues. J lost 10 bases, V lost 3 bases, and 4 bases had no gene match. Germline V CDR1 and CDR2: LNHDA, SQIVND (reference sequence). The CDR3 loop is CASSMVQGGAFF. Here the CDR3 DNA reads TGTGCCAGTAGTATGGTACAGGGGGGAGCTTTCTTT.

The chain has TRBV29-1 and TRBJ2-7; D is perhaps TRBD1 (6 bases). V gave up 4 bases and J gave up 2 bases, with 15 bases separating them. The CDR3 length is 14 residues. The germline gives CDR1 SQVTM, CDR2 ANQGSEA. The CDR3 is CSVAVTGGTYEQYF. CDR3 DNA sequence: TGCAGCGTTGCGGTGACAGGAGGAACCTACGAGCAGTACTTC.

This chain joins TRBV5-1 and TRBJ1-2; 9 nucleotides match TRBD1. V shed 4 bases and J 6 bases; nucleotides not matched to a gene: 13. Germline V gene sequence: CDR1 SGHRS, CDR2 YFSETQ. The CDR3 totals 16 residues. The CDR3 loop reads CASSPSPGQGVHGYTF. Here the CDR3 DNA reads TGCGCCAGCAGCCCCAGTCCGGGACAGGGCGTTCATGGCTACACCTTC. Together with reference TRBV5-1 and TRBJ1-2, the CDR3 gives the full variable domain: KAGVTQTPRYLIKTRGQQVTLSCSPISGHRSVSWYQQTPGQGLQFLFEYFSETQRNKGNFPGRFSGRQFSNSRSEMNVSTLELGDSALYLCASSPSPGQGVHGYTFGSGTRLTVV.

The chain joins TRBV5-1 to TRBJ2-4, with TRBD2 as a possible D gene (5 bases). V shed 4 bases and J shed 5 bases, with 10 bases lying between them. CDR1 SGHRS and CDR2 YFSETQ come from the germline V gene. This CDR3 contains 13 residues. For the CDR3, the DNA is TGCGCCAGCAGCACCGTGAGGGAAAACATTCAGTACTTC. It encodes CASSTVRENIQYF. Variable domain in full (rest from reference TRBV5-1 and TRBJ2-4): KAGVTQTPRYLIKTRGQQVTLSCSPISGHRSVSWYQQTPGQGLQFLFEYFSETQRNKGNFPGRFSGRQFSNSRSEMNVSTLELGDSALYLCASSTVRENIQYFGAGTRLSVL.

The CDR3 DNA reads as TGTGCCAGCAGCTCCCGACAAGGGGGGGGGTCGAGCTCCTACGAGCAGTACTTC. Protein: CASSSRQGGGSSSYEQYF. The V gene is TRBV4-2, the J gene TRBJ2-7; D might be TRBD2 (7 bases). V was clipped by 5 bases and J by 0 bases, with 23 bases between them. Germline V CDR1 and CDR2: LGHNA, YNFKEQ. The CDR3 is 18 residues long.

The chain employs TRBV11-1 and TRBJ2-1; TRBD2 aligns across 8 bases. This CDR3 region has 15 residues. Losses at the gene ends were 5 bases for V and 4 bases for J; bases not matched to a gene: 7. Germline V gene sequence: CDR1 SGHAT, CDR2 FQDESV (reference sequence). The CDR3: CASSTAGTRYNEQFF. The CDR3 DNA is TGTGCCAGCAGCACCGCCGGGACTAGATACAATGAGCAGTTCTTC. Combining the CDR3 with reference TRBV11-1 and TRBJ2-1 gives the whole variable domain EAEVAQSPRYKITEKSQAVAFWCDPISGHATLYWYRQILGQGPELLVQFQDESVVDDSQLPKDRFSAERLKGVDSTLKIQPAELGDSAMYLCASSTAGTRYNEQFFGPGTRLTVL.

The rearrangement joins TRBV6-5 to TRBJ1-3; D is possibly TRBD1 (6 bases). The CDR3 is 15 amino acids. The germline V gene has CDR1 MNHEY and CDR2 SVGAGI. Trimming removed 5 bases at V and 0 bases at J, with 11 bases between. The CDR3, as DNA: TGTGCCAGCAGTCCAGACAGGTCCTCTGGAAACACCATATATTTT. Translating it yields CASSPDRSSGNTIYF.

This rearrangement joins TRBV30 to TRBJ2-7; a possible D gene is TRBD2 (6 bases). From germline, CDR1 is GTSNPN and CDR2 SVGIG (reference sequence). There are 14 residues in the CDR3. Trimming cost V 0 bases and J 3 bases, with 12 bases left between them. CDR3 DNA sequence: TGTGCCTGGAGTGTAGAGGAGGGCCTCTACGAGCAGTACTTC. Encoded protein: CAWSVEEGLYEQYF.

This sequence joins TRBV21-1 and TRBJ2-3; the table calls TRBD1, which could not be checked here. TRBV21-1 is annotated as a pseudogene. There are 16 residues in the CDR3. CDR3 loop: CASSKERRTGTDTQYF. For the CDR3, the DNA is TGTGCCAGCAGCAAAGAGCGGCGGACAGGGACAGATACGCAGTATTTT.

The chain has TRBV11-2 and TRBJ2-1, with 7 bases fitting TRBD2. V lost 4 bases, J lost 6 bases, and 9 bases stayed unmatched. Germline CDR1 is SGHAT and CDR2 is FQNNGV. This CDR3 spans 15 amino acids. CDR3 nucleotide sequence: TGTGCCAGCAGCTCAAATGGGGGGGGGTTCAATGAGCAGTTCTTC. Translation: CASSSNGGGFNEQFF.

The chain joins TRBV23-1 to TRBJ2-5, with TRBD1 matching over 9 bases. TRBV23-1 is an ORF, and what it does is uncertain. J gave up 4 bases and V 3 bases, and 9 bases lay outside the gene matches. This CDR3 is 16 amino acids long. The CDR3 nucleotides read TGCGCCAGCAGTCACCTGGACAGGGGTGAGACAGAGACCCAGTACTTC. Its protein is CASSHLDRGETETQYF.

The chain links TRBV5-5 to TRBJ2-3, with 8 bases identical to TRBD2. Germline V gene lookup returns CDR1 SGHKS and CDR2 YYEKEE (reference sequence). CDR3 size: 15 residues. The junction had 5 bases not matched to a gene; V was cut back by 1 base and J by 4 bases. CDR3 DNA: TGTGCCAGCAGCTTGCGACTAGCGTCGGCAGATACGCAGTATTTT. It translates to CASSLRLASADTQYF.